This T cell receptor (beta chain) was sequenced in a study of blood T cell repertoires in COVID-19. In the study overall: Collection of acute and convalescent COVID-19 samples took place in the United States, Italy and Spain. T cells, B-cell-depleted T cells, or PBMCs supplied cDNA or gDNA.

In the original analysis: By means of reference gene primer amplification, nucleated cell counts were estimated. The data were produced by immunoSEQ multiplex PCR, yet TCRdb's version contains in-frame clones alone and is incomplete. V and J calls plus clone size are reproduced from that table; the DNA served to infer D and trimming. The repertoire consists of approximately 260,000 clones, with around 85% occurring once and the leading ten covering approximately 11%. This CDR3 has 14 residues. V was pared by 5 bases and J by 6 bases, with 3 bases of the junction left unmatched. The germline CDR1 and CDR2 sequences are SGHTA and FQGNSA.

J is TRBJ2-2 and V is TRBV7-2, with 10 bases aligning to TRBD1. The receptor was isolated from a woman between 70 and 85 years old with acute or convalescent COVID-19. The source material was peripheral blood. Here the CDR3 reads CASSPGTGAGELFF. In nucleotides, the CDR3 is TGTGCCAGCAGCCCCGGGACAGGGGCCGGGGAGCTGTTTTTT. Combining the CDR3 with reference TRBV7-2 and TRBJ2-2 gives the whole variable domain GAGVSQSPSNKVTEKGKDVELRCDPISGHTALYWYRQSLGQGLEFLIYFQGNSAPDKSGLPSDRFSAERTGGSVSTLTIQRTQQEDSAVYLCASSPGTGAGELFFGEGSRLTVL.